The 22 T cell receptor beta chains presented below share a single source sample, sequenced in a study of read filtering for tumor transcriptome and immune sequencing. This library used 300 to 450 ng RNA and molecular barcoded adaptors spanning alpha/delta and beta/gamma chains. TCRdb reanalysed the reads using MiXCR and keeps one entry per CDR3 protein. The repertoire holds some 40,000 distinct CDR3 sequences, with over 11% as singletons. Sequencing was done on a sample of a population of CD138-negative cells sorted from bone marrow. Receptor source: a donor aged 40 or older with multiple myeloma.

This clonotype was counted many times. V and J are TRBV15 and TRBJ2-2, with 8 bases aligning to TRBD2. V trimming: 4 bases; J trimming: 6 bases; junction bases outside the gene matches: 7. The CDR3 contains 15 residues. CDR1 and CDR2 from the germline V gene are LNHNV and YYDKDF (reference sequence). CDR3 DNA: TGTGCCACCAGCACCCCATCGCGGGGGGCCGGGGAGCTGTTTTTT. It is translated as CATSTPSRGAGELFF.

The V gene is TRBV4-1, the J gene TRBJ2-1; 12 bases align to TRBD2. J gave up 8 bases and V 4 bases, and 9 bases lay outside the gene matches. The CDR3 covers 16 residues. CDR1 and CDR2 (germline): MGHRA, YSYEKL. DNA of the CDR3: TGCGCCAGCAGCCGCGGACTAGCGGGGTTGCAGGATGAGCAGTTCTTC. Its protein product is CASSRGLAGLQDEQFF.

By share, this clonotype ranks as medium-sized. A read error may produce the germline difference seen at one junction end. V is TRBV5-1 and J is TRBJ2-1, with 7 bases aligning to TRBD1. CDR3 size: 14 residues. Germline assignment: CDR1 SGHRS and CDR2 YFSETQ. CDR3 bases: TGTGCCAGCAGCTCAGGGGGATCCTACAATGAGCAGTTCTTC. Translated, it gives CASSSGGSYNEQFF. Supplemented by reference TRBV5-1 and TRBJ2-1, the full variable domain reads KAGVTQTPRYLIKTRGQQVTLSCSPISGHRSVSWYQQTPGQGLQFLFEYFSETQRNKGNFPGRFSGRQFSNSRSEMNVSTLELGDSALYLCASSSGGSYNEQFFGPGTRLTVL.

The table lists this clonotype with many counts. With a much larger clone just one base away, this may be a read error. The chain recombines TRBV29-1 with TRBJ1-4, with 8 bases matching TRBD1. Germline values: CDR1 SQVTM, CDR2 ANQGSEA. The CDR3 runs to 12 residues. This chain's CDR3 is CSARTGIEKRFF. The CDR3 region has the DNA TGCAGCGCCCGGACAGGGATTGAAAAACGGTTTTTT.

This clonotype was seen repeatedly, ten times or more. V gene TRBV29-1 combines with J gene TRBJ2-7; TRBD1 might be the D (6 bases). CDR3 size: 12 residues. Germline loops: CDR1 SQVTM, CDR2 ANQGSEA. The V end was cut by 6 bases, the J end by 3 bases, with 12 bases between. The CDR3 region has the DNA TGCAGCGTCAGAACAGGGAGCTACGAGCAGTACTTC. This encodes CSVRTGSYEQYF.

This clonotype was recorded many times. The rearrangement uses TRBV5-6 and TRBJ2-5; D may be TRBD1 or TRBD2 (5 bases each). Between the trimmed V and J ends, which lost 0 bases and 6 bases, there was a span of 15 bases. The CDR3 sequence is 15 residues long. Germline values: CDR1 SGHDT, CDR2 YYEEEE. The CDR3 is CASSLDPRGLKTQYF. CDR3 sequence (DNA): TGTGCCAGCAGCTTGGATCCCCGGGGCCTGAAGACCCAGTACTTC.

This chain connects TRBV5-1 to TRBJ1-6; D is uncertain. The V end lost 4 bases, the J end lost 10 bases, and 24 bases lay between the germline ends. This CDR3 contains 17 residues. Germline CDR1 and CDR2: SGHRS and YFSETQ. The CDR3 spells CASSLANPGEGESPLHF. DNA of the CDR3: TGCGCCAGCAGCCTGGCAAATCCGGGAGAGGGCGAATCACCCCTCCACTTT.

This clonotype was seen a handful of times. This may stem from a read error, because a much larger clone lies one nucleotide away. The genes are TRBV20-1 and TRBJ2-5; D tentatively reads TRBD1 or TRBD2 (5 bases each). This CDR3 comprises 15 residues. Germline values: CDR1 DFQATT, CDR2 SNEGSKA (reference sequence). CDR3 nucleotide sequence: TGCAGGGCTGGGGACGGCCCGCCCACGCAAGAGACCCAGTACTTC. This encodes CRAGDGPPTQETQYF.

This clonotype was counted many times. The chain recombines TRBV3-1 with TRBJ2-1; 10 bases match TRBD2. The CDR3 runs to 14 residues. Trimming removed 4 bases from V and 12 bases from J; junction bases left unmatched: 9. CDR1 and CDR2 (germline): LGHDT, YNNKEL (reference sequence). Here the CDR3 reads CASSRQGSGRVQFF. The CDR3 DNA sequence: TGTGCCAGCAGCCGACAGGGAAGCGGGAGGGTGCAGTTCTTC.

This clonotype was detected many times. The rearrangement links TRBV3-1 to TRBJ1-1; D might be TRBD1 (5 bases). Germline V gene sequence: CDR1 LGHDT, CDR2 YNNKEL (reference sequence). The CDR3 contains 14 residues. V shed 1 base and J shed 1 base, with 7 bases lying between them. The CDR3 reads CASSQVRGNTEAFF. For the CDR3, the DNA is TGTGCCAGCAGCCAAGTGAGGGGGAACACTGAAGCTTTCTTT.

This clonotype showed up many times. The chain has TRBV5-4 and TRBJ2-1; 8 bases line up with TRBD2. Germline V gene data show CDR1 as SGHNT and CDR2 as YYREEE (reference sequence). The junction had 6 bases not matched to a gene; V was cut back by 1 base and J by 3 bases. The CDR3 consists of 16 residues. The CDR3 spells CASSLQNSGVYNEQFF. CDR3 nucleotide sequence: TGTGCCAGCAGCTTGCAGAATAGCGGGGTCTACAATGAGCAGTTCTTC.

This clonotype was counted at least ten times. The chain links TRBV27 to TRBJ2-1, with D possibly matching TRBD2 (5 bases). The germline gives CDR1 MNHEY, CDR2 SMNVEV (reference sequence). This CDR3 comprises 15 residues. Trimming left V 5 bases short and J 1 base short, with 12 bases between. CDR3 DNA: TGTGCCAGCAGTCCGGGGAGCGCTTCCTACAATGAGCAGTTCTTC. Translated, it gives CASSPGSASYNEQFF.

Ten or more counts support this clonotype. The V gene is TRBV2, the J gene TRBJ2-5; TRBD2 matches 7 bases. The CDR3 sequence is 14 residues long. Germline V gene sequence: CDR1 SNHLY, CDR2 FYNNEI. V trimming: 4 bases; J trimming: 1 base; junction bases outside the gene matches: 3. CDR3 sequence: CASSGASGQETQYF. As DNA, the CDR3 is TGTGCCAGCAGTGGGGCTAGCGGCCAAGAGACCCAGTACTTC.

This clonotype was seen at least ten times. The chain is built from TRBV5-1 and TRBJ2-7, with 7 bases fitting TRBD2. Germline CDR1 SGHRS, CDR2 YFSETQ. The junction had 8 bases not matched to a gene; V was cut back by 0 bases and J by 5 bases. The CDR3 extends over 15 amino acids. The CDR3: CASSLVGLGVDEQYF. The CDR3 DNA reads TGCGCCAGCAGCTTGGTCGGACTAGGGGTCGACGAGCAGTACTTC.

This clonotype was counted at least ten times. A much larger clone is a single base away; this may be a read error. The CDR3 end shows no conserved phenylalanine or tryptophan, and so a read error is likely. V gene TRBV20-1 combines with J gene TRBJ1-1; no definite D call. This CDR3 contains 11 residues. V lost 0 bases to trimming and J lost 7 bases, with 6 bases between them. Germline V lookup: CDR1 DFQATT, CDR2 SNEGSKA (reference sequence). CDR3 DNA sequence: TGCAGTGCTAGAGAGACGGTTGAAGCTTTCATT. It yields the protein CSARETVEAFI.

This clonotype was seen at least ten times. The chain employs TRBV24-1 and TRBJ2-2; TRBD2 matches at 7 bases. The V segment lost 8 bases and the J segment 3 bases; nucleotides outside the gene matches: 8. The length of the CDR3 is 15 residues. Germline assignment: CDR1 KGHDR and CDR2 SFDVKD. CDR3 coding DNA: TGTGCCACCAAATCCTCGGCGGGGGACACCGGGGAGCTGTTTTTT. It translates to CATKSSAGDTGELFF.

This clonotype was observed many times. The chain combines TRBV20-1 with TRBJ2-3; D is unresolved. This CDR3 spans 13 amino acids. Germline-derived CDR1 and CDR2 are DFQATT and SNEGSKA (reference sequence). Trimming removed 1 base at V and 4 bases at J, with 9 bases between. Here the CDR3 DNA reads TGCAGTGCTAGAGGTATTAATTCAGATACGCAGTATTTT. Translated, it gives CSARGINSDTQYF.

This clonotype has at least ten counts. This chain uses TRBV24-1 with TRBJ1-5, with 7 bases lining up with TRBD1. The CDR3 runs 14 residues. Germline CDR1 KGHDR, CDR2 SFDVKD. J lost 6 bases, V lost 3 bases, and 4 bases had no gene match. The CDR3 DNA reads as TGTGCCACCAGTGATCCAGGGGGAGGTCAGCCCCAGCATTTT. Translation: CATSDPGGGQPQHF.

A word on this clonotype: This likely reflects a read error, since a far larger clone is one base away. The CDR3 ends on some other residue instead of the conserved phenylalanine or tryptophan, so this is likely a read error. The chain employs TRBV4-2 and TRBJ2-1; TRBD1 matches 7 bases. Germline lookup yields CDR1 LGHNA and CDR2 YNFKEQ. V was clipped by 2 bases and J by 5 bases; unmatched bases: 9. The CDR3 has 16 amino acids. CDR3 sequence (DNA): TGTGCCAGCAGCCAATCCGGCAGGGGGTCGAACAATGAGCAGTTCTCC. This translates into CASSQSGRGSNNEQFS.

Points on this clonotype: This likely traces to a read error, being one base from a far larger clone. The rearrangement joins TRBV6-2 or TRBV6-3 to TRBJ2-1; tentatively, D is TRBD1 (5 bases). This CDR3 has 16 amino acids. CDR1 MNHEY and CDR2 SVGEGT come from the germline V gene. The CDR3 is CASSFVGLSSYNGQFF. CDR3 nucleotide sequence: TGTGCCAGCAGTTTTGTGGGGCTGAGCTCCTACAATGGGCAGTTCTTC.

This clonotype came up many times. The junction differs from germline at one of its ends, possibly a read error. This sequence joins TRBV28 and TRBJ2-7, with a possible D match to TRBD2 (6 bases). CDR3 length: 13 amino acids. The V gene's germline CDR1 is MDHEN and CDR2 SYDVKM. The CDR3 nucleotides read TGTGCCAGCAGGCCACCGGAGGGGCGCGAGCAGTGCTTC. Translated, it gives CASRPPEGREQCF.

This clonotype is judged medium-sized. This CDR3 is CASSQAGTRGWNEQFF. The CDR3 DNA reads TGCGCCAGCAGCCAAGCCGGGACACGGGGATGGAATGAGCAGTTCTTC. The J gene is TRBJ2-1, the V gene TRBV4-1; a weak D match, TRBD1 (6 bases). CDR1 and CDR2 from the germline V gene are MGHRA and YSYEKL. The CDR3 spans 16 residues. Trimming removed 1 base at V and 7 bases at J, with 17 bases between.